A single sample is the source of the 15 T cell receptor beta chains below, sequenced in a study of T cells in localized non-small cell lung cancer (dated by TCRdb to the early 2020s). Library prep was done by the immunoSEQ multiplex PCR assay. Entries here come from immuneACCESS through TCRdb and include only in-frame sequences with V and J called. Some clones fail to appear in such tables; in the studies checked, an unresolved V gene covers under half of the shortfall, and the cause of the remainder is unknown. Within this sample are 25,000 to 30,000 clones, with roughly 84% of them counted one time only. 5.3% of the sample is in the top ten clones. The sample consisted of peripheral blood mononuclear cells, taken before any cancer treatment. These receptors originate from a man between 40 and 70 years old with stage III lung adenocarcinoma.

The chain uses TRBV2 and TRBJ1-1, with D possibly being TRBD1 (5 bases). The CDR3 has 14 residues. Trimming took 4 bases from V and 1 from J, leaving 10 bases between them. Germline CDR1 SNHLY, CDR2 FYNNEI. The CDR3 loop reads CASSVWGRNTEAFF. The CDR3 DNA is TGTGCCAGCAGTGTGTGGGGGAGGAACACTGAAGCTTTCTTT.

The rearrangement links TRBV5-1 to TRBJ2-7, with D tentatively TRBD2 (5 bases). The germline V gene has CDR1 SGHRS and CDR2 YFSETQ. V was shortened by 0 bases and J by 0 bases, with 10 bases between the two germline ends. This CDR3 has 15 residues. In nucleotides, the CDR3 is TGCGCCAGCAGCTTGGCGGTGGGGAGCTCCTACGAGCAGTACTTC. Translated: CASSLAVGSSYEQYF.

The chain uses TRBV4-1 and TRBJ2-1; 7 bases map to TRBD2. Germline CDR1 reads MGHRA; CDR2 reads YSYEKL. The CDR3 sequence is 16 residues long. V was clipped by 3 bases and J by 6 bases; unmatched bases: 11. The CDR3 DNA follows: TGCGCCAGCAGCCAGTCCCGGGAGGCCTCCCCCAATGAGCAGTTCTTC. Residues: CASSQSREASPNEQFF.

This chain connects TRBV10-3 to TRBJ2-2; tentatively, D is TRBD1 (6 bases). V lost 3 bases to trimming and J lost 5 bases, with 13 bases between them. Germline V gene sequence: CDR1 ENHRY, CDR2 SYGVKD. CDR3 length: 15 amino acids. The CDR3 reads CAISDPTGFTGELFF. Here the CDR3 DNA reads TGTGCCATCAGTGATCCCACAGGGTTTACCGGGGAGCTGTTTTTT.

V usage is TRBV5-1 and J usage is TRBJ1-4, with D maybe TRBD1 (5 bases). Per germline, CDR1 SGHRS and CDR2 YFSETQ. The CDR3 totals 15 residues. The ends were cut back, 1 base at V and 5 bases at J, with 12 bases in the middle. The DNA for the CDR3 is TGCGCCAGCAGCTTGCAGGGTAACGGGAATGAAAAACTGTTTTTT. This encodes CASSLQGNGNEKLFF. Full variable domain (missing parts from reference TRBV5-1 and TRBJ1-4): KAGVTQTPRYLIKTRGQQVTLSCSPISGHRSVSWYQQTPGQGLQFLFEYFSETQRNKGNFPGRFSGRQFSNSRSEMNVSTLELGDSALYLCASSLQGNGNEKLFFGSGTQLSVL.

The chain has TRBV7-2 and TRBJ1-2; 7 bases are shared with TRBD1. This CDR3 region has 14 residues. Germline V CDR1 and CDR2: SGHTA, FQGNSA. After removal of 1 base from V and 3 bases from J, the junction contained 2 bases not matched to a gene. The CDR3 sequence: CASSLDGTDYGYTF. CDR3 DNA: TGTGCCAGCAGCTTAGACGGGACAGACTATGGCTACACCTTC.

The rearrangement uses TRBV7-9 and TRBJ2-7, with 7 positions matching TRBD1. V dropped 5 bases and J dropped 3; count of bases not matched to a gene: 4. Germline V lookup: CDR1 SEHNR, CDR2 FQNEAQ (reference sequence). CDR3 size: 13 residues. In DNA, the CDR3 is TGTGCCAGCAGCCGACAGGGAAACTACGAGCAGTACTTC. This sequence encodes CASSRQGNYEQYF.

The chain has TRBV14 and TRBJ1-6; D is unresolved. Germline V gene data show CDR1 as SGHDN and CDR2 as FVKESK. CDR3 length: 12 amino acids. The V end lost 5 bases, the J end lost 9 bases, and 8 bases lay between the germline ends. The CDR3 sequence: CASSFGGSPLHF. The CDR3 DNA reads as TGTGCCAGCAGCTTCGGCGGTTCACCCCTCCACTTT. Full variable domain (remainder filled in from reference TRBV14 and TRBJ1-6): EAGVTQFPSHSVIEKGQTVTLRCDPISGHDNLYWYRRVMGKEIKFLLHFVKESKQDESGMPNNRFLAERTGGTYSTLKVQPAELEDSGVYFCASSFGGSPLHFGNGTRLTVT.

CDR3 DNA: TGTGCCTGGAGTGTAAGTACTCTCCGCCAGTACTTC. Residues: CAWSVSTLRQYF. The V gene is TRBV30, the J gene TRBJ2-7, with no clear D. CDR3 length: 12 amino acids. Germline-derived CDR1 and CDR2 are GTSNPN and SVGIG (reference sequence). Trimming took off 0 bases at V and 10 bases at J, with 13 bases between the two ends. Filled out from reference TRBV30 and TRBJ2-7, the complete variable domain reads SQTIHQWPATLVQPVGSPLSLECTVEGTSNPNLYWYRQAAGRGLQLLFYSVGIGQISSEVPQNLSASRPQDRQFILSSKKLLLSDSGFYLCAWSVSTLRQYFGPGTRLTVT.

This clone occurred once. The CDR3 nucleotides are TGTGCCAGCAGCGTTAGAGGGGAAGGGTCCTACGAGCAGTACTTC. Amino acids: CASSVRGEGSYEQYF. The J gene is TRBJ2-7, the V gene TRBV9; D is perhaps TRBD1 or TRBD2 (5 bases each). Between the trimmed V and J ends, which lost 2 bases and 1 base, there was a span of 13 bases. The CDR3 has 15 amino acids. Germline-derived CDR1 and CDR2 are SGDLS and YYNGEE. The full variable domain, with the rest looked up from reference TRBV9 and TRBJ2-7, is DSGVTQTPKHLITATGQRVTLRCSPRSGDLSVYWYQQSLDQGLQFLIQYYNGEERAKGNILERFSAQQFPDLHSELNLSSLELGDSALYFCASSVRGEGSYEQYFGPGTRLTVT.

This chain links TRBV4-2 with TRBJ2-1; TRBD2 matches at 12 bases. The V segment lost 4 bases and the J segment 5 bases; nucleotides outside the gene matches: 3. In germline, CDR1 is LGHNA, CDR2 YNFKEQ. The CDR3 has 15 residues. CDR3 DNA: TGTGCCAGCAGCCGAGCTAGCGGGAGGGACAATGAGCAGTTCTTC. Protein product: CASSRASGRDNEQFF.

The V call is TRBV2, the J call TRBJ2-5; 10 bases fit TRBD1. The V gene end was trimmed by 5 bases and the J gene end by 5 bases; junction bases not matched to a gene: 11. In germline, CDR1 is SNHLY, CDR2 FYNNEI. This CDR3 is 16 amino acids long. The CDR3 coding sequence is TGTGCCAGCAGTCCCGGGACAGGGGATTATTACGAGACCCAGTACTTC. It encodes CASSPGTGDYYETQYF.

The rearrangement links TRBV18 to TRBJ2-1; no clear D gene. The CDR3 sequence is 12 residues long. Germline CDR1 and CDR2: KGHSH and LQKENI. Trimming left V 0 bases short and J 5 bases short, with 2 bases between. CDR3 sequence reads: CASSPPNNEQFF. The CDR3 DNA reads TGTGCCAGCTCACCACCGAACAATGAGCAGTTCTTC.

The chain employs TRBV5-1 and TRBJ1-3; perhaps TRBD1 as D (6 bases). Trimming removed 2 bases from V and 4 bases from J, with 10 bases in between. Germline CDR1 is SGHRS and CDR2 is YFSETQ. The CDR3 length is 14 residues. CDR3 in amino acids: CASSLTGLGNTIYF. CDR3 DNA sequence: TGCGCCAGCAGCTTAACAGGGTTAGGAAACACCATATATTTT.

The rearrangement joins TRBV28 to TRBJ2-5, with TRBD2 as a possible D gene (7 bases). The CDR3 runs to 17 residues. Trimming pared 1 base from V and 2 bases from J, leaving 17 bases between. Germline loops: CDR1 MDHEN, CDR2 SYDVKM. CDR3 sequence reads: CASSLSLGGGAQETQYF. As DNA, the CDR3 is TGTGCCAGCAGTTTATCCCTGGGAGGGGGAGCTCAAGAGACCCAGTACTTC.